This paragraph reports one T cell receptor beta chain. Its antigen remains unknown. This record belongs to a study of Graves' ophthalmopathy and Graves' hyperthyroidism. RNA transcripts were the source from which TCR beta CDR3 regions were amplified. RT-PCR was first run with HTBI primers, then multiplex PCR in a second round. A single record per CDR3 protein comes from TCRdb applying MiXCR to the multiplex PCR reads. The sample consists of around 470,000 distinct CDR3 sequences, approximately 15% of them appearing once. Other autoimmune disease, uncontrolled infection, pregnancy and lactation led to exclusion. Serum thyroxine and TRAb, along with clinical symptoms, thyroid ultrasound and orbital computed tomography, were what diagnosis relied on. General study points: The 13-signature model separated ophthalmopathy from stable hyperthyroidism at almost 90% sensitivity and roughly 81% specificity. Blood also harbored most expanded thyroid clonotypes above 0.001 frequency.

The CDR3 is made up of 14 amino acids. Trimming stripped 2 bases from V and 6 bases from J, with 11 bases between. The specimen was blood. This clonotype was obtained from a woman in her thirties with Graves' ophthalmopathy. The chain combines TRBV12-3 or TRBV12-4 with TRBJ1-5, with D perhaps matching TRBD1 (6 bases). The CDR3 DNA sequence: TGTGCCAGCAGTTTACAGGGGTCGGGTCAGCCCCAGCATTTT. Translation gives CASSLQGSGQPQHF.